These 21 T cell receptor beta chains share one sample of origin, sequenced in a study of control samples from healthy donors and cancer patients. Profiling relied on immunoSEQ multiplex PCR, and the TCRdb table lists in-frame clones only, not all of them. Altogether some 150,000 clones are present, roughly 95% being singletons, with the ten largest covering 0.85% to 1.3%. The sequencing sample was made of blood. The receptors come from a woman in her twenties or thirties in good health.

The chain combines TRBV7-6 with TRBJ2-7; 9 bases align to TRBD1. CDR1 and CDR2 from the germline V gene are SGHVS and FNYEAQ. This CDR3 is built from 18 residues. Losses at the gene ends were 5 bases for V and 2 bases for J; bases not matched to a gene: 16. In DNA, the CDR3 is TGTGCCAGCAGCGGGGGGACAGGGAAAAGTAAAAGCCCCTACGAGCAGTACTTC. Protein: CASSGGTGKSKSPYEQYF. The variable domain in full, with the rest retrieved from reference TRBV7-6 and TRBJ2-7, is GAGVSQSPRYKVTKRGQDVALRCDPISGHVSLYWYRQALGQGPEFLTYFNYEAQQDKSGLPNDRFSAERPEGSISTLTIQRTEQRDSAMYRCASSGGTGKSKSPYEQYFGPGTRLTVT.

The V and J genes are TRBV6-5 and TRBJ1-6; 10 bases align to TRBD1. Germline-derived CDR1 and CDR2 are MNHEY and SVGAGI. The CDR3 has 14 amino acids. The V and J ends lost 6 bases and 6 bases, in that order; junction bases with no gene match: 2. This CDR3 reads CASRGTGVNSPLHF. In DNA, the CDR3 is TGTGCCAGCAGAGGGACAGGGGTTAATTCACCCCTCCACTTT.

The chain is built from TRBV2 and TRBJ1-1, with D hard to call. The germline V and J ends were trimmed by 3 bases and 6 bases, with 11 bases remaining between them. This CDR3 region has 13 residues. Germline V CDR1 and CDR2: SNHLY, FYNNEI. This CDR3 is CASSEDPNAEAFF. In nucleotides, the CDR3 is TGTGCCAGCAGTGAGGATCCTAACGCTGAAGCTTTCTTT.

The gene calls are TRBV21-1 and TRBJ1-4. TRBV21-1 is termed a pseudogene. CDR3 length: 16 amino acids. The CDR3 DNA sequence: TGTGCCAGCAGCAAAAGTGCCGGACTTGATAATGAAAAACTGTTTTTT. This gives the protein CASSKSAGLDNEKLFF.

The sample holds one count of this clone. The chain recombines TRBV10-2 with TRBJ1-5, with 7 bases fitting TRBD1. The CDR3 sequence is 15 residues long. V shed 2 bases, J shed 3 bases, and the junction held 4 bases outside the gene matches. The V gene's germline CDR1 is WSHSY and CDR2 SAAADI. CDR3 sequence reads: CASSEPTGDNQPQHF. DNA of the CDR3: TGCGCCAGCAGTGAGCCCACAGGGGACAATCAGCCCCAGCATTTT.

The chain carries TRBV9 and TRBJ2-1, with a possible D match to TRBD2 (6 bases). The V end lost 0 bases, the J end lost 0 bases, and 13 bases lay between the germline ends. The V gene's germline CDR1 is SGDLS and CDR2 YYNGEE. The CDR3 runs to 17 residues. CDR3 nucleotide sequence: TGTGCCAGCAGCGTAGAATTAGCGGTATCCTCCTACAATGAGCAGTTCTTC. This codes for CASSVELAVSSYNEQFF.

This chain joins TRBV6-1 and TRBJ1-5; D ambiguous. This CDR3 has 18 amino acids. CDR1 MNHNS and CDR2 SASEGT come from the germline V gene. V was shortened by 4 bases and J by 0 bases, with 19 bases between the two germline ends. Written as DNA, the CDR3 is TGTGCCAGCAGTGTTCACCCCAATGGACGGAATAGCAATCAGCCCCAGCATTTT. Translation gives CASSVHPNGRNSNQPQHF.

This clone was detected only once. The V gene is TRBV10-3, the J gene TRBJ1-2; 9 bases fit TRBD1. The CDR3 contains 13 residues. The germline gives CDR1 ENHRY, CDR2 SYGVKD. Trimming at V came to 9 bases and at J to 2 bases, leaving 4 bases not matched to a gene. The CDR3 DNA reads TGTGCCATAAACAGGGGGCCAAACTATGGCTACACCTTC. This encodes CAINRGPNYGYTF.

The genes are TRBV7-9 and TRBJ2-1; 9 bases line up with TRBD1. With 2 bases clipped from V and 6 bases from J, the junction kept 5 bases outside the gene matches. This CDR3 spans 15 amino acids. Germline V gene sequence: CDR1 SEHNR, CDR2 FQNEAQ (reference sequence). The CDR3 region is CASSLPGQGSNEQFF. CDR3 coding DNA: TGTGCCAGCAGCTTACCGGGACAGGGATCCAATGAGCAGTTCTTC.

The V and J genes are TRBV5-6 and TRBJ1-4; 7 positions match TRBD1. V lost 4 bases to trimming and J lost 8 bases; unmatched junction nucleotides: 8. This CDR3 has 14 amino acids. CDR1 is SGHDT and CDR2 is YYEEEE in the germline V gene. CDR3 in amino acids: CASSREPTGEKLFF. The CDR3 nucleotides are TGTGCCAGCAGCAGAGAACCGACAGGGGAAAAACTGTTTTTT.

This clone was counted once. This chain uses TRBV6-4 with TRBJ1-6; 8 bases align to TRBD1. Germline assignment: CDR1 MRHNA and CDR2 SNTAGT. The CDR3 length is 14 residues. J gave up 6 bases and V 6 bases, and 4 bases lay outside the gene matches. The CDR3 protein is CASSLDRGNSPLHF. CDR3 in DNA: TGTGCCAGCAGCCTCGACAGGGGTAATTCACCCCTCCACTTT.

This chain joins TRBV5-4 and TRBJ2-5; D gene ambiguous. Trimming took off 0 bases at V and 2 bases at J, with 5 bases between the two ends. The germline CDR1 and CDR2 sequences are SGHNT and YYREEE (reference sequence). This CDR3 spans 13 amino acids. CDR3 bases: TGTGCCAGCAGCTTGGTAGGTCAAGAGACCCAGTACTTC. It codes for CASSLVGQETQYF. Together with reference TRBV5-4 and TRBJ2-5, the CDR3 gives the full variable domain: ETGVTQSPTHLIKTRGQQVTLRCSSQSGHNTVSWYQQALGQGPQFIFQYYREEENGRGNFPPRFSGLQFPNYSSELNVNALELDDSALYLCASSLVGQETQYFGPGTRLLVL.

This clone came up once. The chain recombines TRBV10-1 with TRBJ1-1; D unclear. The CDR3 spans 15 residues. Trimming took 1 base from V and 4 from J, leaving 13 bases between them. Germline V gene sequence: CDR1 WNHNN, CDR2 SYGVQD (reference sequence). The CDR3 sequence is CASSEYGFVGTEAFF. The DNA of the CDR3 is TGCGCCAGCAGTGAGTACGGGTTCGTTGGCACTGAAGCTTTCTTT.

As concerns this clone: Its ends do not fully match the called genes, so a read error is possible. The genes are TRBV7-7 and TRBJ2-5; no clear D. Germline V lookup: CDR1 SSHAT, CDR2 FNYEAQ (reference sequence). This CDR3 spans 14 amino acids. The CDR3 DNA reads TGTGCTAGCAGCCCCCCGGGCCCCGTCGGGACCCAGTACTTC. Protein: CASSPPGPVGTQYF. Looking up the rest from reference TRBV7-7 and TRBJ2-5 gives the full variable domain: GAGVSQSPRYKVTKRGQDVTLRCDPISSHATLYWYQQALGQGPEFLTYFNYEAQPDKSGLPSDRFSAERPEGSISTLTIQRTEQRDSAMYRCASSPPGPVGTQYFGPGTRLLVL.

The chain couples TRBV5-5 to TRBJ2-7, with a possible D match to TRBD1 (7 bases). Between the trimmed V and J ends, which lost 4 bases and 0 bases, there was a span of 14 bases. The CDR3 is 15 residues long. CDR1 is SGHKS and CDR2 is YYEKEE in the germline V gene (reference sequence). The CDR3 bases are TGTGCCAGCAGCCCCAGGGGGGTGACCTCCTACGAGCAGTACTTC. It encodes CASSPRGVTSYEQYF. Supplemented by reference TRBV5-5 and TRBJ2-7, the full variable domain reads DAGVTQSPTHLIKTRGQQVTLRCSPISGHKSVSWYQQVLGQGPQFIFQYYEKEERGRGNFPDRFSARQFPNYSSELNVNALLLGDSALYLCASSPRGVTSYEQYFGPGTRLTVT.

The rearrangement joins TRBV6-5 to TRBJ2-5; 13 bases line up with TRBD2. Germline lookup yields CDR1 MNHEY and CDR2 SVGAGI. V shed 7 bases, J shed 4 bases, and the junction held 3 bases outside the gene matches. The CDR3 runs 14 residues. CDR3 region: CASTRLAGGETQYF. In DNA, the CDR3 is TGTGCCAGCACCCGACTAGCGGGGGGAGAGACCCAGTACTTC.

The genes are TRBV12-3 or TRBV12-4 and TRBJ1-5; D unresolved. The CDR3 has 13 residues. V was pared by 4 bases and J by 3 bases, with 7 bases between. The CDR3 loop reads CASSSVTNQPQHF. In nucleotides, the CDR3 is TGTGCCAGCAGTTCCGTTACCAATCAGCCCCAGCATTTT.

The chain joins TRBV6-2 or TRBV6-3 to TRBJ1-4, with 8 bases fitting TRBD1. V lost 0 bases, J lost 10 bases, and 4 bases stayed unmatched. The CDR3 has 14 amino acids. Germline values: CDR1 MNHEY, CDR2 SVGEGT. The CDR3 region is CASSYSGQVRKLFF. In DNA, the CDR3 is TGTGCCAGCAGTTACTCGGGACAGGTTAGAAAACTGTTTTTT.

The CDR3 protein is CASSQDQNSYNEQFF. Here the CDR3 DNA reads TGTGCCAGCAGCCAAGATCAAAACTCCTACAATGAGCAGTTCTTC. The J gene is TRBJ2-1, the V gene TRBV3-1 (or the pseudogene TRBV3-2), with unresolved D. V lost 0 bases, J lost 0 bases, and 6 bases lay in between. The CDR3 has 15 amino acids. Germline V gene lookup returns CDR1 LGHDT and CDR2 YNNKEL (reference sequence).

This clone was detected only a few times. The CDR3 here is CASSPPAGQGVTGYTF. CDR3 nucleotide sequence: TGTGCCAGCAGCCCCCCAGCCGGCCAGGGGGTTACTGGCTACACCTTC. The J gene is TRBJ1-2, the V gene TRBV16, with 7 bases matching TRBD1. The ends lost 4 bases at V and 7 bases at J; junction bases unmatched: 15. This CDR3 comprises 16 residues. From germline, CDR1 is KGHSY and CDR2 FQNENV.

The rearrangement joins TRBV6-5 to TRBJ2-6; D unclear. Germline V gene sequence: CDR1 MNHEY, CDR2 SVGAGI. V lost 2 bases and J 4 bases, leaving 9 bases between the germline ends. This CDR3 comprises 15 residues. The CDR3 region is CASSYNPAGANVLTF. For the CDR3, the DNA is TGTGCCAGCAGTTACAACCCTGCGGGGGCCAACGTCCTGACTTTC.